This T cell receptor (beta chain) was identified during a study of T cells in Graves' hyperthyroidism and ophthalmopathy. After removal of 3 bases from V and 3 bases from J, the junction contained 5 bases not matched to a gene. CDR3 length: 15 amino acids. Per the germline V gene, CDR1 is SGHTA and CDR2 is FQGNSA. Amplification of TCR beta CDR3 regions used RNA as the template. When the TCR CDR3 underwent first-round RT-PCR, the HTBI primer set was used. Via MiXCR, TCRdb re-called the multiplex PCR reads, giving one row per CDR3 protein. This repertoire shows approximately 510,000 distinct CDR3 sequences, 40% to 50% found once; its top ten account for about two fifths.

The sequence came from an adult woman with Graves' disease, either hyperthyroidism or ophthalmopathy (not recorded which). This chain links TRBV7-2 with TRBJ2-7, with 10 positions matching TRBD2. Sequences were obtained from peripheral blood or thyroid tissue (not recorded which). The CDR3 loop is CASSFASGRDYEQYF. CDR3 nucleotides: TGTGCCAGCAGCTTTGCTAGCGGGAGAGACTACGAGCAGTACTTC.